Each of the 20 T cell receptor beta chains below was sequenced from the same sample in a study of persistence of HIV-infected CD4 T cells. Sequencing used immunoSEQ version 4 in survey mode. Assay: immunoSEQ multiplex PCR; the TCRdb copy retains only in-frame clones and omits some. This table holds 25,000 to 35,000 clones, 82% found once. Cells were stimulated with CMV-infected fibroblast lysates at 10 ug/mL. Sorted nonresponding memory CD4+ T cells were CD40L-negative, CD69-negative, CD45RO-high. No cognate antigen is known for these TCRs. This sample comprised CD4+ T cells sorted from PBMCs after roughly 19-hour stimulation, obtained from a patient who received antiretroviral therapy. These receptor sequences come from an adult man with HIV who was CMV-seropositive.

This chain uses TRBV30 with TRBJ1-2, with D maybe TRBD1 (5 bases). V gave up 1 base and J gave up 3 bases, with 6 bases separating them. Germline CDR1 is GTSNPN and CDR2 is SVGIG (reference sequence). CDR3 length equals 12 residues. This CDR3 reads CAWSEGDYGYTF. For the CDR3, the DNA is TGTGCCTGGAGTGAAGGGGACTATGGCTACACCTTC.

V and J are TRBV6-5 and TRBJ1-2; no firm D call. The V end was cut by 7 bases, the J end by 1 base, with 7 bases between. In germline, CDR1 is MNHEY, CDR2 SVGAGI. This CDR3 is 12 amino acids long. The CDR3 is CASKGDNYGYTF. The CDR3 region has the DNA TGTGCCAGCAAGGGAGATAACTATGGCTACACCTTC.

The chain carries TRBV7-8 and TRBJ2-5; possibly TRBD1 for D (5 bases). The germline CDR1 and CDR2 sequences are SGHVS and FQNEAQ. This CDR3 has 16 amino acids. Between the trimmed V and J ends, which lost 0 bases and 4 bases, there was a span of 15 bases. The CDR3 nucleotides are TGTGCCAGCAGCTTAGCTCGGACACAACCCCGAGAGACCCAGTACTTC. Translation: CASSLARTQPRETQYF.

The chain employs TRBV6-5 and TRBJ2-6; maybe TRBD2 (7 bases). The CDR3 spans 15 residues. V was pared by 8 bases and J by 4 bases, with 15 bases between. Germline V gene sequence: CDR1 MNHEY, CDR2 SVGAGI. CDR3 amino acids: CASLGGGSGANVLTF. In nucleotides, the CDR3 is TGTGCCAGCCTGGGGGGGGGCTCAGGGGCCAACGTCCTGACTTTC.

V is TRBV6-1 and J is TRBJ1-2; tentatively, D is TRBD1 (5 bases). V dropped 2 bases and J dropped 9 bases, with 10 bases sitting between them. CDR1 is MNHNS, CDR2 SASEGT, per germline. This CDR3 has 12 amino acids. The CDR3 here is CASSESGGSYTF. In nucleotides, the CDR3 is TGTGCCAGCAGTGAATCTGGGGGAAGCTACACCTTC.

The chain combines TRBV5-6 with TRBJ1-1; 8 bases align to TRBD1. The V and J ends lost 4 bases and 5 bases, in that order; junction bases with no gene match: 7. Germline assignment: CDR1 SGHDT and CDR2 YYEEEE. The length of the CDR3 is 14 residues. The CDR3 spells CASSGRQGRTEAFF. In nucleotides, the CDR3 is TGTGCCAGCAGCGGACGACAGGGGCGGACTGAAGCTTTCTTT. The variable domain in full, completed from reference TRBV5-6 and TRBJ1-1, reads DAGVTQSPTHLIKTRGQQVTLRCSPKSGHDTVSWYQQALGQGPQFIFQYYEEEERQRGNFPDRFSGHQFPNYSSELNVNALLLGDSALYLCASSGRQGRTEAFFGQGTRLTVV.

The V gene is TRBV5-6, the J gene TRBJ1-1; D remains ambiguous. V was clipped by 0 bases and J by 0 bases, with 9 bases between them. In germline, CDR1 is SGHDT, CDR2 YYEEEE. The CDR3 totals 15 residues. The CDR3 reads CASSLGERLNTEAFF. CDR3 sequence (DNA): TGTGCCAGCAGCTTGGGGGAACGGTTGAACACTGAAGCTTTCTTT.

This chain joins TRBV9 and TRBJ2-3, with 12 positions matching TRBD2. Per the germline V gene, CDR1 is SGDLS and CDR2 is YYNGEE. The CDR3 runs to 17 residues. After removal of 0 bases from V and 5 bases from J, the junction contained 7 bases not matched to a gene. The CDR3 region has the DNA TGTGCCAGCAGCGTAGGGGAACTAGCGGGGGGCCTAGATACGCAGTATTTT. This translates into CASSVGELAGGLDTQYF.

The chain is built from TRBV6-5 and TRBJ1-3; D possibly corresponds to TRBD1 (6 bases). Germline V gene lookup returns CDR1 MNHEY and CDR2 SVGAGI. V lost 6 bases and J lost 0, with 12 bases in between. This CDR3 comprises 15 residues. As DNA, the CDR3 is TGTGCCAGCAGCTTACAGGGTAACTCTGGAAACACCATATATTTT. Its translation: CASSLQGNSGNTIYF.

The chain employs TRBV18 and TRBJ2-2; D is uncertain. The germline V gene has CDR1 KGHSH and CDR2 LQKENI. V was shortened by 2 bases and J by 1 base, with 8 bases between the two germline ends. This CDR3 contains 15 residues. The CDR3 region is CASSPTNMNTGELFF. In DNA form, the CDR3 reads TGTGCCAGCTCACCAACGAATATGAACACCGGGGAGCTGTTTTTT. The whole variable domain, remainder taken from reference TRBV18 and TRBJ2-2, is NAGVMQNPRHLVRRRGQEARLRCSPMKGHSHVYWYRQLPEEGLKFMVYLQKENIIDESGMPKERFSAEFPKEGPSILRIQQVVRGDSAAYFCASSPTNMNTGELFFGEGSRLTVL.

This chain uses TRBV5-1 with TRBJ1-1; D might be TRBD1 (6 bases). This CDR3 has 16 residues. Germline V gene lookup returns CDR1 SGHRS and CDR2 YFSETQ. V lost 6 bases and J 0 bases, leaving 18 bases between the germline ends. The CDR3 DNA reads as TGCGCCAGCAACCCGGGACAACGGACCTTGAACACTGAAGCTTTCTTT. It specifies CASNPGQRTLNTEAFF.

This chain uses TRBV19 with TRBJ2-2; 8 nucleotides line up with TRBD2. Germline-derived CDR1 and CDR2 are LNHDA and SQIVND (reference sequence). Germline trimming cut 8 bases from V and 0 bases from J; bases unmatched to any gene: 2. The CDR3 is 14 residues long. DNA of the CDR3: TGTGCCAGTGAGACTAGCGCGAACACCGGGGAGCTGTTTTTT. Translating gives CASETSANTGELFF. The variable domain in full, completed from reference TRBV19 and TRBJ2-2, reads DGGITQSPKYLFRKEGQNVTLSCEQNLNHDAMYWYRQDPGQGLRLIYYSQIVNDFQKGDIAEGYSVSREKKESFPLTVTSAQKNPTAFYLCASETSANTGELFFGEGSRLTVL.

This clone has more than one count but fewer than ten. CDR3 region: CASSEWQGRGTQYF. In DNA, the CDR3 is TGTGCCAGCAGTGAATGGCAGGGTCGGGGGACCCAGTACTTC. The V gene is TRBV2, the J gene TRBJ2-5; the D call may be TRBD1 or TRBD2 (5 bases each). V lost 2 bases and J lost 7, with 14 bases in between. The CDR3 consists of 14 residues. CDR1 and CDR2 from the germline V gene are SNHLY and FYNNEI.

The chain links TRBV6-5 to TRBJ1-6, with unresolved D. Trimming stripped 7 bases from V and 5 bases from J, with 6 bases between. The CDR3 has 12 amino acids. Germline-derived CDR1 and CDR2 are MNHEY and SVGAGI. In nucleotides, the CDR3 is TGTGCCAGCAAACTTAATAATTCACCCCTCCACTTT. This gives the protein CASKLNNSPLHF.

This clone appeared a few times. The chain joins TRBV7-9 to TRBJ2-7, with D perhaps TRBD1 (5 bases). CDR1 is SEHNR and CDR2 is FQNEAQ in the germline V gene (reference sequence). The CDR3 has 12 residues. The germline V and J ends were trimmed by 8 bases and 3 bases, with 11 bases remaining between them. The CDR3 DNA follows: TGTGCCAGCGGTAAAGGGGACTACGAGCAGTACTTC. Amino acids: CASGKGDYEQYF.

This clone was picked up one time. The chain employs TRBV30 and TRBJ2-5; a weak D match, TRBD2 (7 bases). CDR3 length equals 15 residues. With 1 base removed from V and 5 bases from J, the gap between germline ends came to 17 bases. Per germline, CDR1 GTSNPN and CDR2 SVGIG (reference sequence). The CDR3 DNA reads TGTGCCTGGAGTGCGGCAAGGGGAGGGGGGGAGACCCAGTACTTC. Its protein is CAWSAARGGGETQYF.

The chain couples TRBV18 to TRBJ2-5; D tentatively fits TRBD1 or TRBD2 (6 bases each). This CDR3 comprises 15 residues. The V and J ends lost 0 bases and 3 bases respectively, with 11 bases between them. Germline-derived CDR1 and CDR2 are KGHSH and LQKENI. The CDR3 spells CASSPPGGREETQYF. DNA of the CDR3: TGTGCCAGCTCACCACCCGGGGGCCGGGAAGAGACCCAGTACTTC.

J is TRBJ1-5 and V is TRBV5-1, with TRBD1 matching 12 bases. V trimming: 4 bases; J trimming: 4 bases; junction bases outside the gene matches: 6. This CDR3 region has 16 residues. Germline V CDR1 and CDR2: SGHRS, YFSETQ. This CDR3 reads CASSLGDRGLNQPQHF. Here the CDR3 DNA reads TGCGCCAGCAGCCTGGGGGACAGGGGGCTGAATCAGCCCCAGCATTTT.

This sequence joins TRBV18 and TRBJ2-1; 7 bases are a match to TRBD1. This CDR3 comprises 17 residues. CDR1 and CDR2 from the germline V gene are KGHSH and LQKENI. Germline trimming cut 4 bases from V and 0 bases from J; bases unmatched to any gene: 9. The CDR3 bases are TGTGCCAGCTCACACAAACAGGGGACGAGCTCCTACAATGAGCAGTTCTTC. It codes for CASSHKQGTSSYNEQFF.

The chain uses TRBV5-6 and TRBJ2-5; 11 bases agree with TRBD2. J lost 4 bases, V lost 4 bases, and 9 bases had no gene match. Germline CDR1 and CDR2: SGHDT and YYEEEE. The CDR3 has 16 amino acids. CDR3 region: CASSQVAGGLRETQYF. In DNA, the CDR3 is TGTGCCAGCAGCCAGGTAGCGGGGGGGCTTCGAGAGACCCAGTACTTC. Supplemented by reference TRBV5-6 and TRBJ2-5, the full variable domain reads DAGVTQSPTHLIKTRGQQVTLRCSPKSGHDTVSWYQQALGQGPQFIFQYYEEEERQRGNFPDRFSGHQFPNYSSELNVNALLLGDSALYLCASSQVAGGLRETQYFGPGTRLLVL.